This entry concerns a single TCR beta chain. These data belong to a study of blood T cell repertoires in COVID-19. As for the study in general: Sites in the United States, Italy and Spain provided acute and convalescent COVID-19 samples. PBMCs, B-cell-depleted T cells, or T cells were the source of the cDNA or gDNA that made up the material.

The CDR3 contains 15 residues. Per germline, CDR1 SEHNR and CDR2 FQNEAQ (reference sequence). After removal of 3 bases from V and 4 bases from J, the junction contained 4 bases not matched to a gene. How the authors handled the data: How many nucleated cells were present was estimated from reference gene primer amplification. Assay: immunoSEQ multiplex PCR; the TCRdb copy retains only in-frame clones and omits some. The V and J calls and clone size come from that table; D and trimming were worked out from the DNA. The sample holds around 300,000 clones, roughly nine tenths seen once. Seattle enrolled patients during active infection and tracked them longitudinally.

The sequence derives from a woman aged 25 to 45 with COVID-19, enrolled during active disease. The chain recombines TRBV7-9 with TRBJ1-4; 8 nucleotides line up with TRBD1. The sample consisted of peripheral blood. CDR3 coding DNA: TGTGCCAGCAGCTTCCAGGGGGCGTATAATGAAAAACTGTTTTTT. Translation: CASSFQGAYNEKLFF.